The 19 T cell receptor beta chains given below trace back to one sample, sequenced in a study of cytomegalovirus exposure and HLA in healthy donors. Vbeta (60) and Jbeta (13) primers were used in the PCR. Libraries were prepared by immunoSEQ multiplex PCR; TCRdb keeps only in-frame clonotypes and omits some of them. The repertoire holds 120,000 or so clones, with 75% to 80% as singletons. Sequenced sample: PBMCs. These receptors were taken from a woman aged 40-49 years in good health and CMV-seronegative.

The V gene is TRBV2, the J gene TRBJ2-1, with TRBD2 matching 9 bases. Per germline, CDR1 SNHLY and CDR2 FYNNEI. Unmatched junction bases numbered 12, after V lost 8 bases and J lost 4 bases. The CDR3 spans 16 residues. The CDR3 DNA is TGTGCCAGCGGGGGAGGGTTAGCGGGAGCTTACAATGAGCAGTTCTTC. Translated: CASGGGLAGAYNEQFF.

This clone appeared a few times. V is TRBV11-2 and J is TRBJ2-1, with a tentative D call TRBD2 (6 bases). CDR1 is SGHAT and CDR2 is FQNNGV in the germline V gene. The V end was cut by 0 bases, the J end by 11 bases, with 14 bases between. CDR3 length equals 14 residues. CDR3 loop: CASSLESGSGQQFF. CDR3 in DNA: TGTGCCAGCAGCTTAGAATCGGGTAGCGGCCAGCAGTTCTTC.

The V call is TRBV28, the J call TRBJ1-1; D gene ambiguous. There are 15 residues in the CDR3. Germline V gives CDR1 MDHEN, CDR2 SYDVKM. V gave up 2 bases and J gave up 1 base, with 11 bases separating them. This chain's CDR3 is CASSLIPGSNTEAFF. The CDR3 coding sequence is TGTGCCAGCAGTTTAATCCCAGGATCGAACACTGAAGCTTTCTTT.

This clone came up a few times. V is TRBV10-3 and J is TRBJ1-5, with no clear D. In germline, CDR1 is ENHRY, CDR2 SYGVKD. The CDR3 runs to 13 residues. V was clipped by 8 bases and J by 0 bases, with 8 bases between them. The DNA of the CDR3 is TGTGCCATCGGAACAGATAGCAATCAGCCCCAGCATTTT. Amino acids: CAIGTDSNQPQHF.

In its sample, this clone was seen once. The rearrangement links TRBV7-4 to TRBJ1-5; D remains ambiguous. Trimming took off 5 bases at V and 7 bases at J, with 18 bases between the two ends. Germline CDR1 is SGHVT and CDR2 is SQSDAQ. There are 15 residues in the CDR3. This CDR3 is CASSPEPGGSQPQHF. CDR3 nucleotide sequence: TGTGCCAGCAGCCCGGAACCGGGAGGGAGCCAGCCCCAGCATTTT.

The CDR3 here is CSILAGETQYF. DNA for the CDR3: TGCAGCATTCTAGCCGGGGAGACCCAGTACTTC. The chain has TRBV20-1 and TRBJ2-5, with D maybe TRBD2 (5 bases). Germline assignment: CDR1 DFQATT and CDR2 SNEGSKA (reference sequence). The CDR3 runs to 11 residues.

The CDR3 sequence: CASSSYFGQEYEQYF. The CDR3 DNA sequence: TGTGCCAGCAGTTCCTACTTCGGACAGGAATACGAGCAGTACTTC. The genes are TRBV6-5 and TRBJ2-7; 7 bases are a match to TRBD1. The junction had 10 bases not matched to a gene; V was cut back by 4 bases and J by 4 bases. The CDR3 is made up of 15 amino acids. Per germline, CDR1 MNHEY and CDR2 SVGAGI.

V and J are TRBV9 and TRBJ2-7; possible D gene TRBD1, 6 bases. Germline CDR1 is SGDLS and CDR2 is YYNGEE. V shed 0 bases and J shed 3 bases, with 13 bases lying between them. The CDR3 has 15 residues. The CDR3 sequence is CASSVGGTLIYEQYF. CDR3 DNA: TGTGCCAGCAGCGTAGGGGGGACACTTATCTACGAGCAGTACTTC.

This clone was seen only once. This same CDR3 is encoded by further DNA sequences in the sample. The chain carries TRBV28 and TRBJ2-5; the match to TRBD2 covers 7 bases. The germline gives CDR1 MDHEN, CDR2 SYDVKM. The CDR3 loop spans 14 amino acids. V lost 3 bases, J lost 2 bases, and 3 bases stayed unmatched. CDR3 amino acids: CASSLGGRQETQYF. The CDR3 DNA sequence: TGTGCCAGCAGTTTGGGGGGGAGGCAAGAGACCCAGTACTTC. Full variable domain (outside the CDR3, taken from reference TRBV28 and TRBJ2-5): DVKVTQSSRYLVKRTGEKVFLECVQDMDHENMFWYRQDPGLGLRLIYFSYDVKMKEKGDIPEGYSVSREKKERFSLILESASTNQTSMYLCASSLGGRQETQYFGPGTRLLVL.

The V and J genes are TRBV19 and TRBJ1-6; 9 nucleotides line up with TRBD1. CDR3 length: 15 residues. J lost 6 bases, V lost 5 bases, and 5 bases had no gene match. Germline loops: CDR1 LNHDA, CDR2 SQIVND (reference sequence). DNA of the CDR3: TGTGCCAGTAGTCCAGGGGACAGGGTTAATTCACCCCTCCACTTT. Translation: CASSPGDRVNSPLHF.

The V and J genes are TRBV5-6 and TRBJ2-1, with 7 bases identical to TRBD1. Germline V gives CDR1 SGHDT, CDR2 YYEEEE. Germline trimming cut 3 bases from V and 4 bases from J; bases unmatched to any gene: 7. The CDR3 is made up of 15 amino acids. Here the CDR3 DNA reads TGTGCCAGCAGCTGGTACAGGGGTGGTTACAATGAGCAGTTCTTC. Translated: CASSWYRGGYNEQFF.

The CDR3 loop is CASSLSRAGGTDTQYF. The CDR3 DNA reads as TGCGCCAGCAGCTTGAGTCGAGCGGGAGGCACAGATACGCAGTATTTT. V and J are TRBV5-1 and TRBJ2-3, with 8 bases aligning to TRBD2. Germline V CDR1 and CDR2: SGHRS, YFSETQ. CDR3 length: 16 amino acids. With V trimmed by 1 base and J by 1 base, 5 bases remained unmatched.

The rearrangement links TRBV9 to TRBJ2-2, with D maybe TRBD2 (5 bases). V lost 3 bases to trimming and J lost 1 base, with 13 bases between them. The CDR3 spans 16 residues. Germline CDR1 is SGDLS and CDR2 is YYNGEE. The CDR3 sequence is CASSALGGLNTGELFF. The CDR3, as DNA: TGTGCCAGCAGCGCCTTAGGAGGTCTGAACACCGGGGAGCTGTTTTTT.

The gene calls are TRBV27 and TRBJ1-2, with 9 bases aligning to TRBD1. The CDR3 is 14 amino acids. V lost 5 bases and J lost 4; bases outside the gene matches: 5. Germline V gene lookup returns CDR1 MNHEY and CDR2 SMNVEV (reference sequence). The CDR3 reads CASSPQGAVYGYTF. As DNA, the CDR3 is TGTGCCAGCAGTCCACAGGGGGCGGTCTATGGCTACACCTTC.

The chain recombines TRBV6-5 with TRBJ1-2; TRBD1 agrees at 7 bases. Germline V CDR1 and CDR2: MNHEY, SVGAGI. This CDR3 has 14 amino acids. The V and J ends lost 0 bases and 4 bases, in that order; junction bases with no gene match: 2. CDR3 protein: CASSYSGTVYGYTF. The CDR3 nucleotides are TGTGCCAGCAGTTACTCCGGGACAGTCTATGGCTACACCTTC.

V is TRBV28 and J is TRBJ1-5; TRBD1 aligns across 7 bases. CDR1 is MDHEN, CDR2 SYDVKM, per germline. CDR3 length: 15 amino acids. J gave up 2 bases and V 4 bases, and 5 bases lay outside the gene matches. CDR3 loop: CASSYRGRGNQPQHF. As DNA, the CDR3 is TGTGCCAGCAGTTACAGGGGCCGAGGCAATCAGCCCCAGCATTTT.

This clone was detected only once. The V and J genes are TRBV11-2 and TRBJ1-4; a weak D match, TRBD1 (6 bases). The V and J ends lost 1 base and 8 bases respectively, with 14 bases between them. CDR1 SGHAT and CDR2 FQNNGV come from the germline V gene. The CDR3 length is 15 residues. The CDR3 sequence is CASSLGGQGREKLFF. The DNA for the CDR3 is TGTGCCAGCAGCTTAGGGGGCCAGGGGAGAGAAAAACTGTTTTTT. Combining the CDR3 with reference TRBV11-2 and TRBJ1-4 gives the whole variable domain EAGVAQSPRYKIIEKRQSVAFWCNPISGHATLYWYQQILGQGPKLLIQFQNNGVVDDSQLPKDRFSAERLKGVDSTLKIQPAKLEDSAVYLCASSLGGQGREKLFFGSGTQLSVL.

V and J are TRBV5-1 and TRBJ2-3, with 8 positions matching TRBD1. V lost 7 bases, J lost 0 bases, and 4 bases stayed unmatched. CDR1 is SGHRS, CDR2 YFSETQ, per germline. The CDR3 extends over 14 amino acids. Written as DNA, the CDR3 is TGCGCCAGCTCCGGGACAGGAAGCACAGATACGCAGTATTTT. Its translation: CASSGTGSTDTQYF.

The chain joins TRBV7-8 to TRBJ2-7, with a weak D call TRBD1 (6 bases). Trimming left V 1 base short and J 3 bases short, with 10 bases between. Germline V lookup: CDR1 SGHVS, CDR2 FQNEAQ. The CDR3 consists of 14 residues. This CDR3 reads CASSLGIQGYEQYF. The CDR3 DNA reads TGTGCCAGCAGCTTAGGCATACAGGGCTACGAGCAGTACTTC.